Here is one T cell receptor (beta chain) with its context. Its antigen target is currently unknown. No qualities accompany the bases; no much larger clone lies one base away. Including the terminal cysteine and phenylalanine, the CDR3 comprises 14 residues. CDR3 DNA only is kept here, 42 bases in frame from base 1. The V end loses 7 bases and the J end loses 0 bases, and a stretch of 12 bases separates them. The germline V gene specifies MNHEY as CDR1 and SVGAGI as CDR2. The sample is drawn from a study of blood T cell repertoires in COVID-19 (TCRdb year 2020). Background on the whole study: Samples covering the acute and convalescent phases of COVID-19 were provided by collaborators in the United States, Italy and Spain. The material from the prospective study consisted of cDNA or gDNA derived from T cells, B-cell-depleted T cells, or PBMCs. Subjects who had been exposed to COVID-19, were actively infected with it, or had recovered from it provided the deeply sampled blood TCRbeta repertoires that made up the dataset. The repertoires were made available in a free public database intended to serve as a resource for research on the immune response to SARS-CoV-2. The samples were drawn from the first 160 participants of the ongoing ImmuneRACE study and from 1,254 subjects provided by 6 global collaborators. The sample metadata nearly always contained a de-identified subject ID, COVID-19 status, age in years and sex. Where HLA class I and class II types were available, the types were taken from metadata supplied by the sample provider, not from assay-based typing. Results the study describes overall, beyond this receptor: The quantity of clinical and demographic metadata differed by source and by participant and was supplied without curation.

TCRbeta CDR3 regions were amplified from genomic DNA using the immunoSEQ Assay, a bias-controlled multiplex PCR. The original methods were these. Nucleated cell counts per sample were estimated from amplification of reference gene primers within the assay. Sequence reads were collapsed and filtered to measure the absolute abundance of every unique TCRbeta CDR3 rearrangement. For each sample, productive Simpson clonality was calculated as the square root of Simpson's diversity index over productive rearrangements. The source is immuneACCESS, and TCRdb retained only in-frame sequences with V and J called. Part of the clones is not carried over; for the studies checked, unresolved V genes explain less than half of this, and the remainder is unexplained. V, J and clone size derive from that table, while D and trimming were established from the DNA sequence. The sample table holds 40,000 or so clones, of which approximately 84% were seen once. The ten largest make up roughly 13% of the sample.

Each collaborating institution followed its own protocols to collect whole blood in K2EDTA tubes. For TCRbeta analysis, collaborators shipped samples as frozen whole blood, isolated PBMCs, or DNA extracted from either of those sample types. The chain is assembled from TRBV6-5 and TRBJ1-1; a tentative D match to TRBD1 spans 5 bases. This clonotype was obtained from a human donor in a cohort sampled during active COVID-19. The sequenced sample consisted of peripheral blood. The nucleotide sequence is TGTGCCAGCAAGATGGACATCATGAACACTGAAGCTTTCTTT. Its coded protein is CASKMDIMNTEAFF.